The T cell receptor beta chain under discussion was sequenced for a study of blood T cell repertoires in COVID-19. The overall study: The origin of the acute and convalescent COVID-19 samples was the United States, Italy and Spain. From T cells, B-cell-depleted T cells, or PBMCs came the material, which was cDNA or gDNA.

The V gene lost 7 bases and the J gene lost 1 base, with 16 bases spanning the gap. CDR1 is SGHTA, CDR2 FQGNSA, per germline. The CDR3 is made up of 15 amino acids. Original processing notes: Using reference gene primer amplification, nucleated cell counts were estimated. Assay used: immunoSEQ multiplex PCR; TCRdb lists only in-frame clones, some missing. The V and J calls and clone size come from that table; D and trimming were worked out from the DNA. The sample includes 150,000 to 200,000 clones, around 93% seen only once; the top ten take about 4.8%. A Seattle source enrolled patients during active infection and followed them longitudinally.

The chain combines TRBV7-2 with TRBJ1-2; D unclear. This clonotype was obtained from a man aged 25-40 years with COVID-19, enrolled during active disease. Sequencing used peripheral blood. The CDR3 here is CASTLSEGFNYGYTF. DNA of the CDR3: TGTGCCAGCACTTTAAGTGAGGGTTTTAACTATGGCTACACCTTC.